Below, 18 T cell receptor beta chains from the same sample are listed, as sequenced in a study of cytomegalovirus exposure and HLA in healthy donors. It was with 60 Vbeta and 13 Jbeta primers that the PCR ran. Assay used: immunoSEQ multiplex PCR; TCRdb lists only in-frame clones, some missing. The repertoire holds about 150,000 clones, with roughly 80% as singletons. The sequenced material came from PBMCs. The receptor set was obtained from a middle-aged man in good health and CMV-seropositive.

The rearrangement links TRBV9 to TRBJ1-4; 8 positions match TRBD1. V lost 0 bases, J lost 5 bases, and 6 bases stayed unmatched. The CDR3 has 16 residues. Germline assignment: CDR1 SGDLS and CDR2 YYNGEE. The CDR3 sequence: CASSVEPDRENEKLFF. CDR3 DNA: TGTGCCAGCAGCGTAGAGCCGGACAGGGAGAATGAAAAACTGTTTTTT.

The V gene is TRBV23-1, the J gene TRBJ2-6; D unclear. TRBV23-1 is labeled an ORF, and its function is uncertain. CDR3 length equals 12 residues. V lost 5 bases and J lost 3, with 2 bases in between. The CDR3 is CASSYGANVLTF. DNA of the CDR3: TGCGCCAGCAGTTATGGGGCCAACGTCCTGACTTTC.

Of note for this clone: The junction departs from the called germline gene at one end, perhaps through a read error. The V gene is TRBV7-9, the J gene TRBJ2-1; the D gene is possibly TRBD2 (6 bases). Germline loops: CDR1 SEHNR, CDR2 FQNEAQ (reference sequence). The CDR3 contains 12 residues. Here the CDR3 DNA reads TGTTCCAGCAGCGGGCCCGGGGAAGAGCAGTTCTTC. Protein: CSSSGPGEEQFF.

V and J are TRBV7-6 and TRBJ2-3; unclear D gene. CDR3 length: 15 amino acids. V gave up 2 bases and J gave up 1 base, with 10 bases separating them. Germline V gene sequence: CDR1 SGHVS, CDR2 FNYEAQ. The CDR3 region has the DNA TGTGCCAGCAGCTTAACAAGGCTAGGCACAGATACGCAGTATTTT. This translates into CASSLTRLGTDTQYF.

This clone was detected only once. The V call is TRBV27, the J call TRBJ2-2; 7 nucleotides match TRBD2. The V and J ends lost 6 bases and 2 bases, in that order; junction bases with no gene match: 9. Germline V gene lookup returns CDR1 MNHEY and CDR2 SMNVEV (reference sequence). The CDR3 is 16 amino acids. For the CDR3, the DNA is TGTGCCAGCAGGGGAGGGACCATTCCAAACACCGGGGAGCTGTTTTTT. Protein sequence: CASRGGTIPNTGELFF.

Only one count was recorded for this clone. V is TRBV30 and J is TRBJ2-1; TRBD2 agrees at 8 bases. The CDR3 covers 17 residues. Unmatched junction bases numbered 16, after V lost 3 bases and J lost 6 bases. CDR1 is GTSNPN, CDR2 SVGIG, per germline (reference sequence). The DNA of the CDR3 is TGTGCCTGGAGACCCCGGGGGGTAGCGGGAATGGGCAATGAGCAGTTCTTC. It yields the protein CAWRPRGVAGMGNEQFF.

The chain uses TRBV7-2 and TRBJ1-2, with D uncertain. In germline, CDR1 is SGHTA, CDR2 FQGNSA. The CDR3 runs to 12 residues. Trimming stripped 10 bases from V and 1 base from J, with 10 bases between. The CDR3 reads CAIQLLNYGYTF. Written as DNA, the CDR3 is TGTGCCATCCAACTGCTTAACTATGGCTACACCTTC. The whole variable domain, filled in from reference TRBV7-2 and TRBJ1-2, reads GAGVSQSPSNKVTEKGKDVELRCDPISGHTALYWYRQSLGQGLEFLIYFQGNSAPDKSGLPSDRFSAERTGGSVSTLTIQRTQQEDSAVYLCAIQLLNYGYTFGSGTRLTVV.

The rearrangement uses TRBV7-2 and TRBJ2-7; D may be TRBD2 (6 bases). This CDR3 has 14 residues. Germline CDR1 reads SGHTA; CDR2 reads FQGNSA. V was shortened by 5 bases and J by 7 bases, with 18 bases between the two germline ends. CDR3 in amino acids: CASSTTGRMGEQYF. CDR3 sequence (DNA): TGTGCCAGCAGCACCACCGGGAGAATGGGGGAGCAGTACTTC. Combining the CDR3 with reference TRBV7-2 and TRBJ2-7 gives the whole variable domain GAGVSQSPSNKVTEKGKDVELRCDPISGHTALYWYRQSLGQGLEFLIYFQGNSAPDKSGLPSDRFSAERTGGSVSTLTIQRTQQEDSAVYLCASSTTGRMGEQYFGPGTRLTVT.

This sequence joins TRBV6-1 and TRBJ2-7; 9 bases map to TRBD1. There are 13 residues in the CDR3. Germline assignment: CDR1 MNHNS and CDR2 SASEGT. Trimming removed 5 bases from V and 7 bases from J; junction bases left unmatched: 6. The CDR3 spells CASSRTGAKEQYF. The CDR3 DNA is TGTGCCAGCAGTAGGACAGGGGCGAAGGAGCAGTACTTC.

V usage is TRBV7-2 and J usage is TRBJ2-7; a weak D match, TRBD2 (6 bases). Per germline, CDR1 SGHTA and CDR2 FQGNSA. V lost 5 bases to trimming and J lost 5 bases, with 13 bases between them. The CDR3 totals 13 residues. CDR3 sequence (DNA): TGTGCCAGCAGCCGACTAGTTCCTAACGAGCAGTACTTC. Translation gives CASSRLVPNEQYF.

The V gene is TRBV18, the J gene TRBJ2-1; 9 bases align to TRBD2. In germline, CDR1 is KGHSH, CDR2 LQKENI. V trimming: 2 bases; J trimming: 9 bases; junction bases outside the gene matches: 8. This CDR3 comprises 15 residues. CDR3 sequence reads: CASSPGTSSTTEQFF. The CDR3 nucleotides read TGTGCCAGCTCACCAGGGACTAGCAGTACCACTGAGCAGTTCTTC.

The CDR3 region is CASSLGTGTDEAFF. CDR3 in DNA: TGTGCCAGCAGCTTAGGCACCGGGACAGACGAAGCTTTCTTT. V is TRBV13 and J is TRBJ1-1, with 7 nucleotides matching TRBD1. Per germline, CDR1 PRHDT and CDR2 FYEKMQ (reference sequence). The CDR3 runs to 14 residues. J was trimmed by 8 bases and V by 0 bases; bases with no gene match: 6.

With regard to this clone: The junction departs from the called germline gene at one end, perhaps through a read error. The chain links TRBV7-9 to TRBJ2-2, with 9 nucleotides matching TRBD2. The CDR3 extends over 15 amino acids. Germline CDR1 reads SEHNR; CDR2 reads FQNEAQ (reference sequence). The CDR3, as DNA: TGTTCCAGCAGCTTAGCGGGAGTAGACACCGGGGAGCTGTTTTTT. Translating gives CSSSLAGVDTGELFF.

The chain is built from TRBV5-4 and TRBJ1-1; D is unresolved. The CDR3 consists of 15 residues. Germline V lookup: CDR1 SGHNT, CDR2 YYREEE (reference sequence). Deletions cut 0 bases from V and 0 bases from J, with 9 bases between. In nucleotides, the CDR3 is TGTGCCAGCAGCTTGGCGCGGTCTATGAACACTGAAGCTTTCTTT. Translated: CASSLARSMNTEAFF.

The rearrangement links TRBV4-3 to TRBJ2-3; D is possibly TRBD1 (5 bases). CDR1 is LGHNA, CDR2 YSLEER, per germline. This CDR3 spans 15 amino acids. The V end was cut by 1 base, the J end by 2 bases, with 10 bases between. CDR3 sequence: CASSQGAGSTDTQYF. The CDR3 DNA is TGCGCCAGCAGCCAAGGGGCAGGGTCCACAGATACGCAGTATTTT.

This chain links TRBV10-2 with TRBJ2-5, with 7 bases identical to TRBD2. The ends lost 3 bases at V and 1 base at J; junction bases unmatched: 2. The CDR3 totals 14 residues. Germline V gene lookup returns CDR1 WSHSY and CDR2 SAAADI. For the CDR3, the DNA is TGCGCCAGCAGTGATATAGCGGGCCAAGAGACCCAGTACTTC. Its protein is CASSDIAGQETQYF.

The gene calls are TRBV2 and TRBJ1-1, with 9 nucleotides matching TRBD1. V lost 6 bases, J lost 7 bases, and 9 bases stayed unmatched. The CDR3 length is 14 residues. Germline CDR1 SNHLY, CDR2 FYNNEI. The CDR3 sequence: CASRVTGGNFEAFF. CDR3 nucleotides: TGTGCCAGCAGGGTTACAGGGGGCAATTTTGAAGCTTTCTTT.

The chain links TRBV7-2 to TRBJ1-5, with TRBD1 as a possible D gene (6 bases). The germline CDR1 and CDR2 sequences are SGHTA and FQGNSA. This CDR3 comprises 14 residues. The V gene lost 2 bases and the J gene lost 6 bases, with 11 bases spanning the gap. The CDR3 region is CASSLLGGAQPQHF. As DNA, the CDR3 is TGTGCCAGCAGCTTACTCGGGGGGGCTCAGCCCCAGCATTTT.